Below, one TCR beta chain is given with its context. Its cognate antigen is unknown. The sample originates from a study of Ad26.COV2.S vaccination and SARS-CoV-2 variants. The ends were cut back, 4 bases at V and 3 bases at J, with 7 bases in the middle. Germline CDR1 and CDR2: SGHTA and FQGTGA. The CDR3 runs to 14 residues. General study findings and limits: Reported findings describe substantial breadth in spike-specific CD8+ and CD4+ T cell responses following vaccination. Total T cell responses may have been underestimated by the TCR breadth and depth analyses. Whether participants received vaccine or placebo, their non-spike TCR breadth was similar.

The assay was immunoSEQ multiplex PCR, and TCRdb's table has in-frame clones only and misses some. This table has about 87,000 clones, roughly 84% appearing once. V usage is TRBV7-3 and J usage is TRBJ2-6, with a tentative D call TRBD2 (6 bases). The clonotype originates from a human donor who had recovered from COVID-19. The source was peripheral blood, collected after recovery from COVID-19. CDR3: CASSSGDGANVLTF. CDR3 nucleotides: TGTGCCAGCAGCTCGGGGGATGGGGCCAACGTCCTGACTTTC.